A selection of T cell receptor beta chains follows, all from one sample in a study of cytomegalovirus exposure and HLA in healthy donors. Profiled with immunoSEQ multiplex PCR; TCRdb holds only in-frame clones, not every one. The sample includes about 170,000 clones, 65% to 80% of them seen just once. The sequenced sample consisted of PBMCs. Receptors were obtained from a female donor in good health and CMV-seronegative. Both conserved end residues are trimmed from each CDR3. The D gene is left open where the match is weak.

>TRBV19|TRBJ2-7|-
ASRPKHTGTYEQY
>TRBV7-2|TRBJ1-2|TRBD1
ASSLTGSYGYT
>TRBV4-1|TRBJ2-5|-
ASSQVVRDLGTQY
>TRBV29-1|TRBJ1-5|TRBD1
SVGTGGNQPQH
>TRBV30|TRBJ2-1|-
AWAGWTEQF
>TRBV6-1|TRBJ1-1|TRBD1
ASRQGQGATEAF
>TRBV6-1|TRBJ2-5|TRBD1
ASSEALGTDRQETQY
>TRBV5-1|TRBJ1-4|TRBD1
ASSFRGVGEKLF
>TRBV7-3|TRBJ1-2|-
ASSPRGGPNYGYT
>TRBV9|TRBJ1-2|TRBD1
ASSVNREGTDGYT